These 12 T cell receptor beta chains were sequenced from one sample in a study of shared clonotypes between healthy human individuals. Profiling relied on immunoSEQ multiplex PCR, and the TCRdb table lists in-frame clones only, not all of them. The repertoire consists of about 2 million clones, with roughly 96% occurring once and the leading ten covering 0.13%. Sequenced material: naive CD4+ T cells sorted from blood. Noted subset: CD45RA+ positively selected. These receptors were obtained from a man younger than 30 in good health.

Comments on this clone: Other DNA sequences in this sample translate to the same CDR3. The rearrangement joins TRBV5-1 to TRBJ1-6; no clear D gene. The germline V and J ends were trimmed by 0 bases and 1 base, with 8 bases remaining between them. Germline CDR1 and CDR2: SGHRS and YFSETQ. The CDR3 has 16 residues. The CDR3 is CASSLGVGSYNSPLHF. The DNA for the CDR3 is TGCGCCAGCAGCTTGGGTGTCGGTTCCTATAATTCACCCCTCCACTTT.

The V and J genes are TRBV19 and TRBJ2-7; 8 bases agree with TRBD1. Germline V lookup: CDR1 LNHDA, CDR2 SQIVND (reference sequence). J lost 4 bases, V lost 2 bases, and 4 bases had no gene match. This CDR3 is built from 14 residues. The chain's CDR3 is CASSIKQGGYEQYF. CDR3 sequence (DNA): TGTGCCAGTAGTATAAAACAGGGGGGTTACGAGCAGTACTTC. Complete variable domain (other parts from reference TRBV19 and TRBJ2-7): DGGITQSPKYLFRKEGQNVTLSCEQNLNHDAMYWYRQDPGQGLRLIYYSQIVNDFQKGDIAEGYSVSREKKESFPLTVTSAQKNPTAFYLCASSIKQGGYEQYFGPGTRLTVT.

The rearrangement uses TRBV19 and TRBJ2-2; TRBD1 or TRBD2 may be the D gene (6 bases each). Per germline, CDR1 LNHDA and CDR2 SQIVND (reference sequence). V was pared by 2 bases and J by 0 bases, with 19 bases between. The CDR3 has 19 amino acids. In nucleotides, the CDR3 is TGTGCCAGTAGTATAAATCGTCAGGCGGGGACAACGAACACCGGGGAGCTGTTTTTT. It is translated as CASSINRQAGTTNTGELFF.

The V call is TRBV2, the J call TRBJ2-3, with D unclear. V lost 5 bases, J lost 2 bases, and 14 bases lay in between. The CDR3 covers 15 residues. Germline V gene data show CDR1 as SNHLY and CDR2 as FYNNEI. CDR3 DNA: TGTGCCAGCAGTAACCGGGCCTTATCCACAGATACGCAGTATTTT. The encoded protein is CASSNRALSTDTQYF.

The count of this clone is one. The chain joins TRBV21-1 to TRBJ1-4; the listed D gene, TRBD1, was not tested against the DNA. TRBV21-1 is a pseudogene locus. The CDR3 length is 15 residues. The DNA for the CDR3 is TGTGCCAGCAGCACAACAGGGGGCGCATGTGAAAAACTGTTTTTT. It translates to CASSTTGGACEKLFF.

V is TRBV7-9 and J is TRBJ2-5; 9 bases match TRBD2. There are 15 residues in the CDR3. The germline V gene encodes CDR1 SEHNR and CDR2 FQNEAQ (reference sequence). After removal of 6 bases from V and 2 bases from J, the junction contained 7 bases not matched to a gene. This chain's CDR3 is CASSPVAGEQETQYF. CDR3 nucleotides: TGTGCCAGCAGTCCAGTAGCGGGGGAGCAAGAGACCCAGTACTTC.

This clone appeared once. The CDR3 coding sequence is TGCGCCAGCAGCTTGGGGGGACTAGCGCGCTACGAGCAGTACTTC. It specifies CASSLGGLARYEQYF. This chain uses TRBV5-1 with TRBJ2-7; TRBD2 aligns across 10 bases. V lost 0 bases, J lost 3 bases, and 3 bases stayed unmatched. There are 15 residues in the CDR3. In germline, CDR1 is SGHRS, CDR2 YFSETQ. The complete variable domain, with remaining parts taken from reference TRBV5-1 and TRBJ2-7, reads KAGVTQTPRYLIKTRGQQVTLSCSPISGHRSVSWYQQTPGQGLQFLFEYFSETQRNKGNFPGRFSGRQFSNSRSEMNVSTLELGDSALYLCASSLGGLARYEQYFGPGTRLTVT.

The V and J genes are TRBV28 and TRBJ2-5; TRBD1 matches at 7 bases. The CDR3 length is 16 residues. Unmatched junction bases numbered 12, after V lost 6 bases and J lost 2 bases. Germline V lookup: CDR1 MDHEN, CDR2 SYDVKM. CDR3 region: CASSSPGRTGQETQYF. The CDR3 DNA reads TGTGCCAGCAGCTCCCCAGGTAGGACAGGACAAGAGACCCAGTACTTC.

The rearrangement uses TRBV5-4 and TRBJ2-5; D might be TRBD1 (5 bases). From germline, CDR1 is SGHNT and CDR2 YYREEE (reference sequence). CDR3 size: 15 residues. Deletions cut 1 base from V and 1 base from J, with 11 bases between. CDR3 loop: CASSLSVDIQETQYF. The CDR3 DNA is TGTGCCAGCAGCTTGAGCGTGGACATCCAAGAGACCCAGTACTTC.

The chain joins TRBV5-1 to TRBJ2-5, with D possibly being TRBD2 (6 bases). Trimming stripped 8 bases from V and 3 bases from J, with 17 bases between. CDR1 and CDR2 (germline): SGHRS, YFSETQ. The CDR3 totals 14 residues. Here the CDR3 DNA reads TGCGCCAGTAATCGGGACTCCGACAAAGAGACCCAGTACTTC. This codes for CASNRDSDKETQYF.

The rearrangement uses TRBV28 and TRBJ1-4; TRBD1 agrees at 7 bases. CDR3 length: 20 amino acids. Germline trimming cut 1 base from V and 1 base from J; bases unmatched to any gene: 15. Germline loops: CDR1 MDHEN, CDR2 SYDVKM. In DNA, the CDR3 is TGTGCCAGCAGTTTATACCCCGCAGACAGGGTCCTCTTAACTAATGAAAAACTGTTTTTT. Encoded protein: CASSLYPADRVLLTNEKLFF.

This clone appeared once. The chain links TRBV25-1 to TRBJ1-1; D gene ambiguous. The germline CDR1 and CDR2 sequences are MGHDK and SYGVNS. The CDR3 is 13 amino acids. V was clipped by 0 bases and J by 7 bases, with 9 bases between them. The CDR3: CASSEYWGDEAFF. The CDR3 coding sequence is TGTGCCAGCAGTGAATATTGGGGAGATGAAGCTTTCTTT.